This T cell receptor beta chain was identified in a study of CD8 T cells in Susac syndrome. As regards this clonotype: Its antigen is not known.

The authors reverse transcribed about 0.45 to 1 ug RNA with random hexamers. Each CDR3 protein is one row after TCRdb ran MiXCR on the immunoSEQ multiplex PCR reads. The repertoire has about 90,000 distinct CDR3 sequences, approximately 92% of them found once; the top ten carry 0.25% to 0.4%. Healthy donors were controls matched for age and sex. TEMRA cells were enriched by FACS, while CD8+ and CD4+ T cells were obtained through a negative isolation that was performed magnetically. V was shortened by 7 bases and J by 7 bases, with 11 bases between the two germline ends. The germline CDR1 and CDR2 sequences are SEHNR and FQNEAQ (reference sequence). The CDR3 extends over 12 amino acids. The study, taken as a whole, reports: The TCR sequencing and HLA analysis in the study involved a relatively small number of individuals, as the study acknowledged.

This TCR was recovered from a human donor in good health. V gene TRBV7-9 combines with J gene TRBJ2-1; D might be TRBD1 (6 bases). Source material: CD8+ T cells from PBMCs. The CDR3 region has the DNA TGTGCCAGCACCCAGGGGTGGAATGAGCAGTTCTTC. This encodes CASTQGWNEQFF. Full variable domain (rest looked up from reference TRBV7-9 and TRBJ2-1): DTGVSQNPRHKITKRGQNVTFRCDPISEHNRLYWYRQTLGQGPEFLTYFQNEAQLEKSRLLSDRFSAERPKGSFSTLEIQRTEQGDSAMYLCASTQGWNEQFFGPGTRLTVL.